The 18 T cell receptor beta chains in this list originate from one sample, sequenced in a study of cytomegalovirus exposure and HLA in healthy donors. The PCR made use of 60 Vbeta and 13 Jbeta primers. Assay used: immunoSEQ multiplex PCR; TCRdb lists only in-frame clones, some missing. Among approximately 110,000 clones, over 60% were seen once, and the ten largest hold less than 2%. The sequenced material came from PBMCs. The receptors shown here come from a man aged 45 to 65 in good health and CMV-seronegative.

This clone turned up a few times. This rearrangement joins TRBV5-6 to TRBJ2-5; tentative D call: TRBD2 (7 bases). The CDR3 has 15 residues. V shed 5 bases and J shed 2 bases, with 16 bases lying between them. Per germline, CDR1 SGHDT and CDR2 YYEEEE. The CDR3 DNA follows: TGTGCCAGCAGGATTGGGGGGGCAATTCAAGAGACCCAGTACTTC. Its protein is CASRIGGAIQETQYF. Complete variable domain (other parts from reference TRBV5-6 and TRBJ2-5): DAGVTQSPTHLIKTRGQQVTLRCSPKSGHDTVSWYQQALGQGPQFIFQYYEEEERQRGNFPDRFSGHQFPNYSSELNVNALLLGDSALYLCASRIGGAIQETQYFGPGTRLLVL.

The rearrangement links TRBV7-2 to TRBJ2-1, with 13 bases that match TRBD2. Losses at the gene ends were 2 bases for V and 8 bases for J; bases not matched to a gene: 3. The CDR3 covers 15 residues. Germline lookup yields CDR1 SGHTA and CDR2 FQGNSA. CDR3 protein: CASSLRLAGGYEQFF. The DNA for the CDR3 is TGTGCCAGCAGCTTAAGACTAGCGGGGGGCTATGAGCAGTTCTTC.

The V gene is TRBV11-2, the J gene TRBJ1-4; possibly TRBD1 for D (5 bases). Germline-derived CDR1 and CDR2 are SGHAT and FQNNGV. V lost 1 base and J 7 bases, leaving 10 bases between the germline ends. CDR3 size: 14 residues. The CDR3 loop reads CASSLVGDSEKLFF. DNA for the CDR3: TGTGCCAGCAGCTTAGTAGGGGATAGTGAAAAACTGTTTTTT.

This chain connects TRBV28 to TRBJ2-1; the D gene is possibly TRBD2 (7 bases). The V gene lost 3 bases and the J gene lost 4 bases, with 22 bases spanning the gap. This CDR3 comprises 18 residues. CDR1 is MDHEN, CDR2 SYDVKM, per germline. The DNA of the CDR3 is TGTGCCAGCAGTTTCGGGGGGCCACTAACCCCGCAATACAATGAGCAGTTCTTC. Encoded protein: CASSFGGPLTPQYNEQFF. Full variable domain (outside the CDR3, taken from reference TRBV28 and TRBJ2-1): DVKVTQSSRYLVKRTGEKVFLECVQDMDHENMFWYRQDPGLGLRLIYFSYDVKMKEKGDIPEGYSVSREKKERFSLILESASTNQTSMYLCASSFGGPLTPQYNEQFFGPGTRLTVL.

The V gene is TRBV29-1, the J gene TRBJ1-1, with D maybe TRBD1 (5 bases). The CDR3 spans 13 residues. Trimming left V 1 base short and J 1 base short, with 7 bases between. The germline V gene encodes CDR1 SQVTM and CDR2 ANQGSEA. This CDR3 reads CSVEAGPNTEAFF. In nucleotides, the CDR3 is TGCAGCGTTGAAGCAGGGCCGAACACTGAAGCTTTCTTT.

The gene calls are TRBV6-5 and TRBJ1-2; 8 nucleotides line up with TRBD1. Germline assignment: CDR1 MNHEY and CDR2 SVGAGI. Losses at the gene ends were 4 bases for V and 7 bases for J; bases not matched to a gene: 8. The CDR3 totals 14 residues. The CDR3 DNA reads TGTGCCAGCAGTTCTTTTCAGGGGGCGACTGGCTACACCTTC. Translated, it gives CASSSFQGATGYTF.

In this sample, this clone turned up once. This chain uses TRBV18 with TRBJ1-4, with 10 bases that match TRBD1. Germline loops: CDR1 KGHSH, CDR2 LQKENI. V lost 6 bases, J lost 7 bases, and 8 bases stayed unmatched. The CDR3 spans 15 residues. CDR3 region: CASSPGTGVGEKLFF. The DNA for the CDR3 is TGTGCCAGCTCTCCCGGGACAGGGGTCGGTGAAAAACTGTTTTTT. The full variable domain, rest sourced from reference TRBV18 and TRBJ1-4, is NAGVMQNPRHLVRRRGQEARLRCSPMKGHSHVYWYRQLPEEGLKFMVYLQKENIIDESGMPKERFSAEFPKEGPSILRIQQVVRGDSAAYFCASSPGTGVGEKLFFGSGTQLSVL.

The J gene is TRBJ1-1, the V gene TRBV6-1; D unclear. Germline CDR1 MNHNS, CDR2 SASEGT. The CDR3 is made up of 13 amino acids. Trimming shortened V by 2 bases and J by 1 base, and 5 bases separated the two germline ends. The CDR3, as DNA: TGTGCCAGCAGTGAAAGAGGGAACACTGAAGCTTTCTTT. It is translated as CASSERGNTEAFF.

This chain links TRBV11-2 with TRBJ2-5, with 8 bases identical to TRBD1. Trimming removed 5 bases from V and 4 bases from J; junction bases left unmatched: 9. The CDR3 contains 15 residues. In germline, CDR1 is SGHAT, CDR2 FQNNGV. In DNA form, the CDR3 reads TGTGCCAGCAGCCCTGACAGGGGATCCGCAGAGACCCAGTACTTC. Translating it yields CASSPDRGSAETQYF.

V and J are TRBV29-1 and TRBJ1-5; a weak D match, TRBD1 (5 bases). Germline V gives CDR1 SQVTM, CDR2 ANQGSEA. The CDR3 runs 13 residues. Trimming took off 5 bases at V and 3 bases at J, with 11 bases between the two ends. CDR3 region: CSVSTGYNQPQHF. CDR3 nucleotide sequence: TGCAGCGTTTCAACAGGCTACAATCAGCCCCAGCATTTT. Drawing the rest from reference TRBV29-1 and TRBJ1-5, the complete variable domain is SAVISQKPSRDICQRGTSLTIQCQVDSQVTMMFWYRQQPGQSLTLIATANQGSEATYESGFVIDKFPISRPNLTFSTLTVSNMSPEDSSIYLCSVSTGYNQPQHFGDGTRLSIL.

The rearrangement uses TRBV5-4 and TRBJ1-3; D possibly corresponds to TRBD1 (5 bases). Trimming shortened V by 4 bases and J by 3 bases, and 11 bases separated the two germline ends. The CDR3 consists of 14 residues. Germline V gene data show CDR1 as SGHNT and CDR2 as YYREEE (reference sequence). CDR3 sequence: CASSRDSNGNTIYF. CDR3 DNA: TGTGCCAGCAGCCGAGACAGCAATGGAAACACCATATATTTT.

V and J are TRBV11-3 and TRBJ2-3; TRBD2 might be the D (7 bases). Germline V gene sequence: CDR1 SGHNT, CDR2 YENEEA. CDR3 length equals 15 residues. The V end lost 5 bases, the J end lost 5 bases, and 17 bases lay between the germline ends. CDR3 protein: CASSLYGGQGDTQYF. CDR3 bases: TGTGCCAGCAGCCTATACGGGGGGCAGGGAGATACGCAGTATTTT.

J is TRBJ1-4 and V is TRBV5-6; D unresolved. V lost 0 bases, J lost 7 bases, and 13 bases lay in between. The CDR3 is 15 residues long. CDR1 and CDR2 from the germline V gene are SGHDT and YYEEEE. CDR3 amino acids: CASSLVGPRGEKLFF. CDR3 in DNA: TGTGCCAGCAGCTTGGTTGGGCCCCGGGGTGAAAAACTGTTTTTT.

The chain joins TRBV9 to TRBJ1-3; D gene ambiguous. Trimming removed 0 bases at V and 8 bases at J, with 12 bases between. Per the germline V gene, CDR1 is SGDLS and CDR2 is YYNGEE. The length of the CDR3 is 14 residues. DNA for the CDR3: TGTGCCAGCAGCGTAGGGCGGAAGAGCGACACCATATATTTT. Protein sequence: CASSVGRKSDTIYF. Together with reference TRBV9 and TRBJ1-3, the CDR3 gives the full variable domain: DSGVTQTPKHLITATGQRVTLRCSPRSGDLSVYWYQQSLDQGLQFLIQYYNGEERAKGNILERFSAQQFPDLHSELNLSSLELGDSALYFCASSVGRKSDTIYFGEGSWLTVV.

The chain joins TRBV15 to TRBJ2-2; a possible D gene is TRBD2 (7 bases). V was pared by 4 bases and J by 8 bases, with 17 bases between. CDR1 LNHNV and CDR2 YYDKDF come from the germline V gene (reference sequence). The CDR3 length is 15 residues. The CDR3 sequence: CATSTKRGGLGELFF. In DNA form, the CDR3 reads TGTGCCACCAGCACTAAGAGGGGGGGCCTAGGGGAGCTGTTTTTT.

This clone was observed a single time. The chain combines TRBV5-6 with TRBJ1-2, with D uncertain. Trimming left V 3 bases short and J 3 bases short, with 9 bases between. In germline, CDR1 is SGHDT, CDR2 YYEEEE. This CDR3 has 13 residues. The CDR3 DNA is TGTGCCAGCAGCTCCTGGGCCCACTATGGCTACACCTTC. This codes for CASSSWAHYGYTF.

The sample holds a few counts of this clone. The junction differs from germline at one of its ends, possibly a read error. The rearrangement uses TRBV7-9 and TRBJ2-7, with 7 bases matching TRBD1. Germline assignment: CDR1 SEHNR and CDR2 FQNEAQ (reference sequence). The CDR3 loop spans 15 amino acids. The CDR3 sequence is CSSRFGQEGSYEQYF. The CDR3 DNA sequence: TGTTCCAGCAGATTCGGACAGGAAGGCTCCTACGAGCAGTACTTC.

This clone was seen only once. At one end, the junction sequence differs from germline, possibly due to a read error. The rearrangement uses TRBV7-2 and TRBJ2-4; D perhaps matches TRBD2 (6 bases). This CDR3 region has 12 residues. CDR1 and CDR2 (germline): SGHTA, FQGNSA. CDR3 nucleotide sequence: TGTGCCAGCAGCCACCCCACGGGACTCGCGAACTTC. Its protein is CASSHPTGLANF.